This is a list of T cell receptor beta chains from one sample in a study of blood T cell repertoires in COVID-19. Some clones are missing from TCRdb's copy, which holds only in-frame ones; the method was immunoSEQ multiplex PCR. The sample lists a few hundred thousand clones; about 88% were seen once. The sequenced sample was peripheral blood. The receptors come from a man between 50 and 59 years old with COVID-19, enrolled during active disease. Each CDR3 is given with its conserved first and last residue. The D gene is left open where the match is weak. Size is omitted from some rows. Given values are once, few, many or a class for expanded clones.

>TRBV27|-|TRBJ1-4|-
CASSARTATNEKLFF
TGTGCCAGCAGTGCGCGGACAGCAACTAATGAAAAACTGTTTTTT
>TRBV3-1/TRBV3-2|-|TRBJ2-3|-
CASSQVAVGRGPTTDTQYF
TGTGCCAGCAGCCAAGTGGCTGTTGGGCGGGGGCCAACCACAGATACGCAGTATTTT
>TRBV27|-|TRBJ2-1|TRBD1
CASSLWTGGLNEQFF
TGTGCCAGCAGTTTATGGACAGGTGGACTGAATGAGCAGTTCTTC
>TRBV6-5|-|TRBJ2-7|TRBD2
CASSTGLASYEQYF
TGTGCCAGCAGTACGGGACTAGCGAGCTACGAGCAGTACTTC
>TRBV4-2|-|TRBJ1-1|-
CASSPGVGFRAFF
TGTGCCAGCAGCCCCGGAGTGGGTTTTCGAGCTTTCTTT
>TRBV5-1|-|TRBJ2-3|TRBD1
CASRQTGGGLTDTQYF
TGCGCCAGCAGGCAAACAGGGGGCGGTCTGACAGATACGCAGTATTTT
>TRBV5-1|once|TRBJ1-4|TRBD1
CASSPLPGQGTTNEKLFF
TGCGCCAGCAGCCCCCTACCGGGACAGGGGACAACTAATGAAAAACTGTTTTTT
>TRBV5-1|-|TRBJ2-3|TRBD2
CASSPGGLATDTQYF
TGCGCCAGCAGCCCGGGAGGACTAGCGACAGATACGCAGTATTTT
>TRBV5-1|-|TRBJ2-3|-
CASSLGQAGADTQYF
TGCGCCAGCAGCTTGGGACAGGCAGGCGCAGATACGCAGTATTTT
>TRBV3-1/TRBV3-2|-|TRBJ2-7|-
CASSLWSGNREQYF
TGTGCCAGCAGCCTGTGGTCGGGGAATCGGGAGCAGTACTTC
>TRBV6-1|-|TRBJ2-3|-
CASSEAADYTDTQYF
TGTGCCAGCAGTGAAGCAGCGGACTACACAGATACGCAGTATTTT
>TRBV6-2/TRBV6-3|-|TRBJ2-7|-
CASSYLGAFYEQYF
TGTGCCAGCAGTTACTTGGGGGCTTTTTACGAGCAGTACTTC
>TRBV27|-|TRBJ2-7|TRBD2
CASRRTSGSVRYEQYF
TGTGCCAGCAGGCGGACTAGCGGGAGTGTTCGTTACGAGCAGTACTTC
>TRBV30|-|TRBJ2-3|-
CAWTGGSTDTQYF
TGTGCCTGGACGGGCGGGAGCACAGATACGCAGTATTTT
>TRBV19|-|TRBJ2-7|-
CASSQGLSSYEQYF
TGTGCCAGTAGCCAGGGACTGAGCTCCTACGAGCAGTACTTC
>TRBV6-6|-|TRBJ2-7|TRBD2
CASSRAGTSTVEQYF
TGTGCCAGCAGTCGAGCCGGGACTAGCACCGTAGAGCAGTACTTC